This T cell receptor beta chain was profiled in a study of T-cell memory formation after mild COVID-19. Study-wide results and limits: Clones that contracted from day 15 to 85 were balanced CD4/CD8, while later expanders leaned CD4+. Clones from the second wave (peaking day 37) had unconfirmed SARS-CoV-2 specificity.

V dropped 3 bases and J dropped 6; count of bases not matched to a gene: 4. This CDR3 has 14 residues. Germline CDR1 reads LNHDA; CDR2 reads SQIVND (reference sequence). This clonotype turned up a few times. Its antigen is as yet unknown. Employing constant-segment primers, 5'RACE generated TCR alpha and TCR beta cDNA libraries bearing sample barcodes and UMIs. TCRdb reprocessed the 5' RACE reads with MiXCR, giving one entry per CDR3 protein. The sample includes a few hundred thousand distinct CDR3 sequences, roughly a fifth of them seen just once. Source material: PBMCs or a T cell subset sorted from them (not recorded which). This TCR was sampled from a man younger than 35 who had mild COVID-19 (a few samples of this study predate the infection). Cell type and time point are not known. The J gene is TRBJ1-1, the V gene TRBV19, with 10 bases aligning to TRBD1. This CDR3 is CASSMTGGGPEAFF. CDR3 nucleotides: TGTGCCAGTAGTATGACAGGGGGCGGCCCTGAAGCTTTCTTT.